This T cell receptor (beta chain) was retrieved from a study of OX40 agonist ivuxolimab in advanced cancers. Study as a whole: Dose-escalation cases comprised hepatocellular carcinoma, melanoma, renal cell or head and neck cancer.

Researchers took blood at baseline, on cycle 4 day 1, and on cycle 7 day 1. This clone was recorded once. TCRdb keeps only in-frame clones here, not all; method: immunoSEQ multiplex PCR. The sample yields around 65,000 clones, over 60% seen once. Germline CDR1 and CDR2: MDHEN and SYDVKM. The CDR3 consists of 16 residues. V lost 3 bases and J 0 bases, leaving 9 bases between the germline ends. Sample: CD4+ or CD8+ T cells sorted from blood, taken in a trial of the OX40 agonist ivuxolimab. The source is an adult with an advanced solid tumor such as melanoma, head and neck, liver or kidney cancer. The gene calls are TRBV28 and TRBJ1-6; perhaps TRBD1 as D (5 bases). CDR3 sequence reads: CASSLRQGSYNSPLHF. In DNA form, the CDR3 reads TGTGCCAGCAGTTTGCGGCAGGGCTCCTATAATTCACCCCTCCACTTT.